A selection of T cell receptor beta chains follows, all from one sample in a study of blood T cell repertoires in COVID-19. Repertoires were generated with immunoSEQ multiplex PCR, while TCRdb's copy carries only in-frame clones and drops some. The sample lists about 150,000 clones, less than 90% occurring once. What was sequenced was peripheral blood. The receptors were gathered from a woman aged 70-85 years with acute or convalescent COVID-19. Both conserved end residues are part of each CDR3. D genes are given only for firm matches. Size is omitted from some rows. Given values are once, few, many or a class for expanded clones.

J gene	V gene	D gene	clone size	CDR3 protein	CDR3 DNA
TRBJ1-2	TRBV6-5	.	.	CASRDTNYGYTF	TGTGCCAGCAGGGACACTAACTATGGCTACACCTTC
TRBJ2-1	TRBV6-5	.	.	CASGDPASRNEQFF	TGTGCCAGCGGAGATCCAGCGTCGAGGAATGAGCAGTTCTTC
TRBJ2-7	TRBV11-1	.	.	CASSLERVSYEQYF	TGTGCCAGCAGCTTAGAGCGGGTCTCCTACGAGCAGTACTTC
TRBJ1-1	TRBV7-3	.	.	CASSLRGNTEAFF	TGTGCCAGCAGCTTAAGAGGGAACACTGAAGCTTTCTTT
TRBJ1-1	TRBV3-1/TRBV3-2	.	.	CASSPQGGFGGTEAFF	TGTGCCAGCAGCCCTCAGGGAGGGTTCGGCGGCACTGAAGCTTTCTTT
TRBJ2-2	TRBV4-2	TRBD1	.	CASSQGQGNTGELFF	TGTGCCAGCAGCCAAGGACAGGGGAACACCGGGGAGCTGTTTTTT
TRBJ2-6	TRBV5-1	.	many	CASSLTTVAGANVLTF	TGCGCCAGTTCATTAACGACAGTCGCTGGGGCCAACGTCCTGACTTTC
TRBJ1-1	TRBV27	.	.	CASSKGHMNTEAFF	TGTGCCAGCAGTAAGGGACATATGAACACTGAAGCTTTCTTT
TRBJ2-3	TRBV7-3	.	.	CASSPQGRGPRTDTQYF	TGTGCCAGCAGCCCCCAGGGGCGGGGGCCTCGCACAGATACGCAGTATTTT
TRBJ1-2	TRBV5-8	.	.	CASTTRGGNYGYTF	TGTGCCAGCACCACCCGGGGAGGTAACTATGGCTACACCTTC
TRBJ1-2	TRBV7-8	.	once	CASSFTDLGIGYTF	TGTGCCAGCAGCTTCACGGACTTGGGAATTGGCTACACCTTC
TRBJ1-4	TRBV2	TRBD1	.	CATQSRGLGEKLFF	TGTGCCACCCAGTCCAGGGGGCTAGGAGAAAAACTGTTTTTT
TRBJ1-6	TRBV11-2	TRBD1	.	CASSSAGQYNSPLHF	TGTGCCAGCAGCTCCGCGGGACAGTATAATTCACCCCTCCACTTT
TRBJ1-5	TRBV7-2	TRBD1	.	CASSLTGGANQPQHF	TGTGCCAGCAGCCTCACAGGGGGCGCAAATCAGCCCCAGCATTTT